This T cell receptor beta chain was sequenced during a study of spatial heterogeneity in lung cancer. TCRdb redid the calling of the 5' RACE reads with MiXCR, one entry per CDR3 protein. This table holds approximately 20,000 distinct CDR3 sequences, roughly 7% found once. This clonotype was found many times. Antigen specificity is unknown. Time point meaning: sample taken at primary tumor resection. Without sorting, whole RNA was sequenced from tumor, nontumor lung or frozen PBMC. V shed 6 bases, J shed 0 bases, and the junction held 5 bases outside the gene matches. The CDR3 length is 16 residues. Germline assignment: CDR1 MNHEY and CDR2 SVGEGT. Study findings and constraints: The study found that expanded intratumoral alpha and beta TCR counts tracked tumor mutation counts.

The TCR was taken from a female donor with early-stage non-small cell lung cancer. The chain combines TRBV6-2 or TRBV6-3 with TRBJ1-6; 7 bases agree with TRBD1. Sequencing was performed on lung tumor tissue, taken at surgery. CDR3 bases: TGTGCCAGCAGCAGCGACAGGGACTCCTATAATTCACCCCTCCACTTT. Amino acid sequence: CASSSDRDSYNSPLHF.